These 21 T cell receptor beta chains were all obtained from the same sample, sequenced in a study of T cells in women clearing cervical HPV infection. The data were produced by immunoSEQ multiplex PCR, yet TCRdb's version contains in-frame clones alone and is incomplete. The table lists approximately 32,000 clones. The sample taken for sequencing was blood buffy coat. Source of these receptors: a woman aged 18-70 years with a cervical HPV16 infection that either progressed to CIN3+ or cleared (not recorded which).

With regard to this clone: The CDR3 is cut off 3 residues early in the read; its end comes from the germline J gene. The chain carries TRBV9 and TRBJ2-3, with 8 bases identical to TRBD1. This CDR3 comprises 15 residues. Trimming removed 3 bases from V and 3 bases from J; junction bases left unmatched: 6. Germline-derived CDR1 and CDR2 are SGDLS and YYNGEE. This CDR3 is CASSAPGTGTDTQYF. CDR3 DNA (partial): TGTGCCAGCAGCGCACCCGGGACAGGAACAGATACG.

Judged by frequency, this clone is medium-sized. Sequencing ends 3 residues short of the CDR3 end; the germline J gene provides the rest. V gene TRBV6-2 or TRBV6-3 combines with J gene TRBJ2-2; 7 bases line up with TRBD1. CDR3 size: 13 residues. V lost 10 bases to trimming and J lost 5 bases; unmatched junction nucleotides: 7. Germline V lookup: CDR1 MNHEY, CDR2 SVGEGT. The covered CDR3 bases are TGTGCCACCACCTCAGGGGGAACCGGGGAG. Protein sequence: CATTSGGTGE. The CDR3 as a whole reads CATTSGGTGELFF.

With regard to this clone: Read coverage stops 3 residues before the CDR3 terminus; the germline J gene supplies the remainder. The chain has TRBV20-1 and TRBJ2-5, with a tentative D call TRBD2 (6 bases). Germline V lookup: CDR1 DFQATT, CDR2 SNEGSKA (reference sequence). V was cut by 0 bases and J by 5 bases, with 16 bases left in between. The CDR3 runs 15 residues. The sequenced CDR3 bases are TGCAGTGCTAGAGATCTGCGGGATTGGGTTGAGACC. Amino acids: CSARDLRDWVET. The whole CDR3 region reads CSARDLRDWVETQYF.

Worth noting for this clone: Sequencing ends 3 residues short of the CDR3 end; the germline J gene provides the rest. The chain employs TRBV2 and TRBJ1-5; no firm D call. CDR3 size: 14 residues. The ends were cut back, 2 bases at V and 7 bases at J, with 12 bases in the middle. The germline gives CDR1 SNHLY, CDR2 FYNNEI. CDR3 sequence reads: CASSESLPRQPQHF. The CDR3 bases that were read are TGTGCCAGCAGTGAATCGCTACCTAGACAGCCC.

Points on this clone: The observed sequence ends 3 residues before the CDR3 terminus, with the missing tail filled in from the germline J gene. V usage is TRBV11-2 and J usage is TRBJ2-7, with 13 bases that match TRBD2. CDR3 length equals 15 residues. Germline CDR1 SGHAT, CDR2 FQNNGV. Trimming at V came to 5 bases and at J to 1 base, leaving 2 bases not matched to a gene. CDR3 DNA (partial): TGTGCCAGCAGCCCACTAGCGGGGGGGTCCTACGAG. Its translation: CASSPLAGGSYE. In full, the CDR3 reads CASSPLAGGSYEQYF.

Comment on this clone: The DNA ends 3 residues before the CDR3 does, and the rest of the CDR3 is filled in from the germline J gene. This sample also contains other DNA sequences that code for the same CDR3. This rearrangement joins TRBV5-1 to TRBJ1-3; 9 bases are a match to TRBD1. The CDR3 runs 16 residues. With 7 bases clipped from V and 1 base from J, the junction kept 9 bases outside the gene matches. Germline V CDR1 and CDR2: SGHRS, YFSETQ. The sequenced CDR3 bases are TGCGCCAGCCGACAGGAACAGGGGGCGTCTGGAAACACC. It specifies CASRQEQGASGNT. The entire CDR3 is CASRQEQGASGNTIYF. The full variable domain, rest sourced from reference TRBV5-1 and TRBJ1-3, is KAGVTQTPRYLIKTRGQQVTLSCSPISGHRSVSWYQQTPGQGLQFLFEYFSETQRNKGNFPGRFSGRQFSNSRSEMNVSTLELGDSALYLCASRQEQGASGNTIYFGEGSWLTVV.

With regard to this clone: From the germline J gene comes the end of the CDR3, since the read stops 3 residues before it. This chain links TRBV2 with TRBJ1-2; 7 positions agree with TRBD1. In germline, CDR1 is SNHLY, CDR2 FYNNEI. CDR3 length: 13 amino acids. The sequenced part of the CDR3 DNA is TGTGCCAGCAGGACCACAGGGGCCTGGGGC. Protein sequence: CASRTTGAWG. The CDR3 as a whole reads CASRTTGAWGYTF. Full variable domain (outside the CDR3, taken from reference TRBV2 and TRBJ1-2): EPEVTQTPSHQVTQMGQEVILRCVPISNHLYFYWYRQILGQKVEFLVSFYNNEISEKSEIFDDQFSVERPDGSNFTLKIRSTKLEDSAMYFCASRTTGAWGYTFGSGTRLTVV.

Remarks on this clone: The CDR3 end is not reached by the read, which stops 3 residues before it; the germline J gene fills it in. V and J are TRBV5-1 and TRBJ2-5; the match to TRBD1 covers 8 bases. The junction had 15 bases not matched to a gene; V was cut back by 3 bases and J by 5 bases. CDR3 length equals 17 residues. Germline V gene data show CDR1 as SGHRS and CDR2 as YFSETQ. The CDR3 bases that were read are TGCGCCAGCAGCTCTGGGACAGGCGACGTACCGCTGGAGACC. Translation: CASSSGTGDVPLET. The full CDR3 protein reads CASSSGTGDVPLETQYF.

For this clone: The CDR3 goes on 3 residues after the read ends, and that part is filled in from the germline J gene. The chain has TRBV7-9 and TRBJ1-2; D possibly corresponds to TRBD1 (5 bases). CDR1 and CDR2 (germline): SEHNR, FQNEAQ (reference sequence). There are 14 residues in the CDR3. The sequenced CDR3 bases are TGTGCCAGCAGCTTGGAAGGACTAGGGGATACC. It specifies CASSLEGLGDT. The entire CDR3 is CASSLEGLGDTYTF.

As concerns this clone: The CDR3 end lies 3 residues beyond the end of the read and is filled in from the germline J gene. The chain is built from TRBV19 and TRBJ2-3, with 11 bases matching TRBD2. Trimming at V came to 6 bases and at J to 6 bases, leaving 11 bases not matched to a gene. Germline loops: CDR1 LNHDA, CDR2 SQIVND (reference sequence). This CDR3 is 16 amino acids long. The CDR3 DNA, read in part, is TGTGCCAGTAGGGCTAGCGGGGGGTCGCTCGCGGATACG. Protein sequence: CASRASGGSLADT. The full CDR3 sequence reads CASRASGGSLADTQYF.

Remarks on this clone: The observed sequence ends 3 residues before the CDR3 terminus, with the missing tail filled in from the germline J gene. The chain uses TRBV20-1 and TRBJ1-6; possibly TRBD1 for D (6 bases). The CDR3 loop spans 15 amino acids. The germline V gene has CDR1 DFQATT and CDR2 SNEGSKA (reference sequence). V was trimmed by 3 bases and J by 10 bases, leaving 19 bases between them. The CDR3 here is CSASLQGTTNSPLHF. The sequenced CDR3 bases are TGCAGTGCTAGCCTCCAAGGGACAACCAACTCACCC.

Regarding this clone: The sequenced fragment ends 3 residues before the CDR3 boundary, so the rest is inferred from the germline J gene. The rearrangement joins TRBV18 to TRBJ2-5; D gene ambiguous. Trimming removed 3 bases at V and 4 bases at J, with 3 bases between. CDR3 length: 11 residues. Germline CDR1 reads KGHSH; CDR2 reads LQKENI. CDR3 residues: CASSPGETQYF. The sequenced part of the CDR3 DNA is TGTGCCAGCTCACCCGGAGAGACC.

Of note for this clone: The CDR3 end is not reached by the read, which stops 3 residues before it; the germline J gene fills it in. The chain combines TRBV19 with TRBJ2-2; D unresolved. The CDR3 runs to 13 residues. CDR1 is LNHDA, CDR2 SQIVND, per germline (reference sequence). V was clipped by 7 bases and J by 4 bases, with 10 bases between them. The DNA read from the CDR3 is TGTGCCAGTATAATGCGGTCCACCGGGGAG. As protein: CASIMRSTGE. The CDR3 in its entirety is CASIMRSTGELFF.

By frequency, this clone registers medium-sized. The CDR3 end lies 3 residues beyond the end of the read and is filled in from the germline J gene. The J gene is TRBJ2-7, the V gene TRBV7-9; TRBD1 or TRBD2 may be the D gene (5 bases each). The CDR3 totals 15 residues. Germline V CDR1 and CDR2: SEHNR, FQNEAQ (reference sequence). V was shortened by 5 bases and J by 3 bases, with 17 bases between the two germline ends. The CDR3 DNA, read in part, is TGTGCCAGCAGCCCTAGGGGAGACAGAAACTACGAG. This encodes CASSPRGDRNYE. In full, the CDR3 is CASSPRGDRNYEQYF.

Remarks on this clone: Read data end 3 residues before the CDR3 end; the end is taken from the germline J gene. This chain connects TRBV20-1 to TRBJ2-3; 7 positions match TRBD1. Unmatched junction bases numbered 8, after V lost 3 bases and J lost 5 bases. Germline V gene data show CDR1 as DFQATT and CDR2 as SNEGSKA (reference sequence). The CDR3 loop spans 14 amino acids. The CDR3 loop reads CSASDLDRRDTQYF. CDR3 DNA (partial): TGCAGTGCTAGTGACCTGGACAGGCGAGATACG.

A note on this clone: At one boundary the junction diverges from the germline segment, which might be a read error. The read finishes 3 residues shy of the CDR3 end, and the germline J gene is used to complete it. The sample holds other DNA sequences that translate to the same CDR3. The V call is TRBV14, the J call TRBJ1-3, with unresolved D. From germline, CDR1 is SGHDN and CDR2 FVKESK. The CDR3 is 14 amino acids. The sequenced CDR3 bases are TGTGCCAGCAGTGGCCAGCGCTCTGGAAACACG. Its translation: CASSGQRSGNT. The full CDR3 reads CASSGQRSGNTIYF.

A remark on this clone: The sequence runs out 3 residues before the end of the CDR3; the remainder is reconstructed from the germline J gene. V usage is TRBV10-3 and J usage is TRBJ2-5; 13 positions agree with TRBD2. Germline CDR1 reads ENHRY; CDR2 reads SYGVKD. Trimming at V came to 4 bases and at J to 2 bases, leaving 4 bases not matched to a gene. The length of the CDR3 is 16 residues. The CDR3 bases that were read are TGTGCCATCAGTGGACTACTAGCGGGGGGGCAAGAGACC. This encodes CAISGLLAGGQET. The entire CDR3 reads CAISGLLAGGQETQYF.

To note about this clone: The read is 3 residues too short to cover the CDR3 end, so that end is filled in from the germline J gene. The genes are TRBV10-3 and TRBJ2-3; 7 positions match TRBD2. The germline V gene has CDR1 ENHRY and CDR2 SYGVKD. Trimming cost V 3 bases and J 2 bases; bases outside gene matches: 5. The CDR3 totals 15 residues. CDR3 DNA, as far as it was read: TGTGCCATCAGTGACGGACTAGGCCCCACAGATACG. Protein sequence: CAISDGLGPTDT. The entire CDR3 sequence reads CAISDGLGPTDTQYF.

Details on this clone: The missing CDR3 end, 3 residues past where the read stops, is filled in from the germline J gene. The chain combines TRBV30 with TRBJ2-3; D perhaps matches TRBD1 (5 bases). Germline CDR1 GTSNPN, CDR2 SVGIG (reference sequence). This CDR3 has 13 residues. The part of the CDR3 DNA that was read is TGTGCCTGGAGTGGACAGAGCAATCAGCCG. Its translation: CAWSGQSNQP. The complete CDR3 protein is CAWSGQSNQPQYF.

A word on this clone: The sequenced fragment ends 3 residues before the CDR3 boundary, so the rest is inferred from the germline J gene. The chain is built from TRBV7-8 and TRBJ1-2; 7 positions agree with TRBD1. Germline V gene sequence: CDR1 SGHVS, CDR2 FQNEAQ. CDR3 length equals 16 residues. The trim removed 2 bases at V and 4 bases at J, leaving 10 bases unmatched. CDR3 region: CASSLLGQSPFYGYTF. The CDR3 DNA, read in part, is TGTGCCAGCAGCTTACTGGGACAGTCCCCGTTCTATGGC.

The CDR3 reads CAISAEQGESGYTF. The part of the CDR3 DNA that was read is TGTGCCATCAGTGCGGAACAGGGGGAGAGTGGC. The chain links TRBV10-3 to TRBJ1-2; 8 positions match TRBD1. The CDR3 goes on 3 residues after the read ends, and that part is filled in from the germline J gene. CDR3 size: 14 residues. V lost 4 bases, J lost 7 bases, and 8 bases stayed unmatched. Germline lookup yields CDR1 ENHRY and CDR2 SYGVKD.